Below are 8 T cell receptor beta chains sequenced from a single sample in a study of HIV-infected patients and healthy controls. Whole blood was used without fractionation, so all unsorted peripheral T cells were included. About 540 ng RNA was reverse transcribed with alpha and beta constant-region primers. Alpha and beta chain libraries were made separately by chain-specific third strand synthesis with multiplexing indices. TCRdb independently ran MiXCR on the 5' RACE reads; one entry per CDR3 protein. Among 9,000 to 9,500 distinct CDR3 sequences, roughly 6% were seen once, and the ten largest hold roughly 8%. The sequencing input was blood. The receptor source for this set is an adult in good health.

The V and J genes are TRBV10-3 and TRBJ1-5, with no clear D. Germline V CDR1 and CDR2: ENHRY, SYGVKD. The CDR3 contains 15 residues. Trimming removed 10 bases from V and 4 bases from J, with 20 bases in between. This CDR3 is CATKLGRDANQPQHF. CDR3 nucleotides: TGTGCCACCAAGTTAGGACGGGATGCAAATCAGCCCCAGCATTTT.

In its sample, this clonotype is medium-sized (0.01 to 0.1%). The chain couples TRBV6-2 or TRBV6-3 to TRBJ2-7, with 7 nucleotides matching TRBD2. CDR3 length: 13 amino acids. Germline CDR1 reads MNHEY; CDR2 reads SVGEGT. Trimming cost V 7 bases and J 2 bases; bases outside gene matches: 5. The CDR3 protein is CASTRSGAYEQYF. The CDR3 bases are TGTGCCAGCACCCGGAGCGGGGCCTACGAGCAGTACTTC.

V usage is TRBV10-3 and J usage is TRBJ2-3; 9 bases line up with TRBD2. This CDR3 has 16 residues. Trimming cost V 6 bases and J 4 bases; bases outside gene matches: 11. Germline V CDR1 and CDR2: ENHRY, SYGVKD. DNA for the CDR3: TGTGCCATCAGCGGGGACCGCGGGGGGGCCGCAGATACGCAGTATTTT. This gives the protein CAISGDRGGAADTQYF.

This clonotype was observed at least ten times. The chain joins TRBV14 to TRBJ1-4, with TRBD1 as a possible D gene (6 bases). The V gene lost 1 base and the J gene lost 8 bases, with 14 bases spanning the gap. The CDR3 has 15 residues. Germline V lookup: CDR1 SGHDN, CDR2 FVKESK. The CDR3 spells CASSQVGGLEEKLFF. CDR3 nucleotide sequence: TGTGCCAGCAGCCAAGTAGGGGGGCTTGAAGAAAAACTGTTTTTT.

The table lists this clonotype with many counts. The chain has TRBV20-1 and TRBJ2-3, with a tentative D call TRBD2 (6 bases). CDR3 size: 14 residues. CDR1 and CDR2 (germline): DFQATT, SNEGSKA (reference sequence). The V and J ends lost 2 bases and 4 bases respectively, with 13 bases between them. Here the CDR3 reads CSARTEGPSDTQYF. The CDR3 DNA follows: TGCAGTGCTAGAACGGAGGGCCCTTCAGATACGCAGTATTTT.

This clonotype is labeled medium-sized. This sequence joins TRBV6-1 and TRBJ2-4, with a possible D match to TRBD2 (5 bases). Germline V CDR1 and CDR2: MNHNS, SASEGT. The CDR3 sequence is 16 residues long. Trimming took 6 bases from V and 0 from J, leaving 15 bases between them. The CDR3 sequence is CASRFEGNLAKNIQYF. CDR3 nucleotide sequence: TGTGCCAGCAGGTTCGAGGGAAATCTAGCCAAAAACATTCAGTACTTC.

There are many counts of this clonotype. The chain joins TRBV6-5 to TRBJ2-7, with D maybe TRBD2 (7 bases). Trimming took off 0 bases at V and 3 bases at J, with 12 bases between the two ends. This CDR3 contains 15 residues. The germline CDR1 and CDR2 sequences are MNHEY and SVGAGI. DNA of the CDR3: TGTGCCAGCAGTTACTCGGCGGGGGCAGGCTACGAGCAGTACTTC. This gives the protein CASSYSAGAGYEQYF.

This clonotype was detected ten times or more. The CDR3 DNA follows: TGTGCCAGCAGTTACGGGAACGGCGAGCAGTACTTC. Protein product: CASSYGNGEQYF. V gene TRBV6-2 or TRBV6-3 combines with J gene TRBJ2-7; no firm D call. The CDR3 extends over 12 amino acids. V dropped 2 bases and J dropped 6 bases, with 8 bases sitting between them. CDR1 and CDR2 (germline): MNHEY, SVGEGT.